The entry that follows covers one T cell receptor beta chain sequence. MiXCR, run by TCRdb on the RACE reads, gives a single entry per CDR3 protein. This sample has 360,000 or so distinct CDR3 sequences, with roughly 6% found just once. The data are from a study of human T cells and chemical hapten exposure. The CDR3 is 15 residues long. Trimming stripped 10 bases from V and 2 bases from J, with 15 bases between. The germline V gene has CDR1 MNHNS and CDR2 SASEGT. Indicated time point: patch test 2, 6 weeks after DPC sensitization. Treatment: therapeutic diphenylcyclopropenone sensitization with weekly scalp DPC.

This rearrangement joins TRBV6-1 to TRBJ1-6; no firm D call. This material consisted of whole blood, taken in connection with sensitization to the hapten diphenylcyclopropenone (DPC). The source of this sequence is a woman under 30 with alopecia areata. Some clones in this sample may be carry-over from other donors' samples. The CDR3 DNA reads TGTGCCACCGATTTAATCTCCGCCTATAATTCACCCCTCCACTTT. This codes for CATDLISAYNSPLHF.